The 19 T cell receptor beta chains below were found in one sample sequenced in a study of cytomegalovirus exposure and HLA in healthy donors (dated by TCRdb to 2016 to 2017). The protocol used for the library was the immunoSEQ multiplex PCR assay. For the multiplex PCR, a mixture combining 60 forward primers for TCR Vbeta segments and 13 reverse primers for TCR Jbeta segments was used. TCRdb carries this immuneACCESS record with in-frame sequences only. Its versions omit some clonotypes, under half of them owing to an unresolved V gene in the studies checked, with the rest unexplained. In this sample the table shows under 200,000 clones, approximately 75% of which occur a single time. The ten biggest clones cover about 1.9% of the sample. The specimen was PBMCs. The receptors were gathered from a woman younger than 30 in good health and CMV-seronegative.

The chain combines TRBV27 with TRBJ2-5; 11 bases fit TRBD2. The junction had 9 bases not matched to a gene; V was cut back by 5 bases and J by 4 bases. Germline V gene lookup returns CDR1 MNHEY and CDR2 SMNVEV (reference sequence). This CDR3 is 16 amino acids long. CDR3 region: CASSPLAGGLPETQYF. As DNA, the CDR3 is TGTGCCAGCAGTCCCCTAGCGGGAGGTCTTCCAGAGACCCAGTACTTC.

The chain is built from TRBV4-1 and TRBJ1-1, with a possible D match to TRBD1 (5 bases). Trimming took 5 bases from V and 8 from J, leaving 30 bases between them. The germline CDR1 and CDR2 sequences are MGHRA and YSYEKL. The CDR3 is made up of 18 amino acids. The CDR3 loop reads CASSSIPPLGRRGWEAFF. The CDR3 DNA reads TGCGCCAGCAGCTCTATACCCCCCCTTGGTAGGAGGGGTTGGGAAGCTTTCTTT.

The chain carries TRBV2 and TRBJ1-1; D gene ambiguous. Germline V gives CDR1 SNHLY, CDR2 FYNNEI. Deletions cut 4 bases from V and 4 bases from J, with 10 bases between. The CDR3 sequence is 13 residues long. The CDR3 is CASSVGGPTEAFF. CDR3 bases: TGTGCCAGCAGTGTCGGAGGGCCCACTGAAGCTTTCTTT.

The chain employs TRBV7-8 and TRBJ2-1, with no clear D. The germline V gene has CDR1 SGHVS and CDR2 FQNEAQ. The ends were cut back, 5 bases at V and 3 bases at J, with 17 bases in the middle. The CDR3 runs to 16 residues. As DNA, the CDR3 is TGTGCCAGCAGCCCCTTGAGGTTGTTTCTCTACAATGAGCAGTTCTTC. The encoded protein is CASSPLRLFLYNEQFF.

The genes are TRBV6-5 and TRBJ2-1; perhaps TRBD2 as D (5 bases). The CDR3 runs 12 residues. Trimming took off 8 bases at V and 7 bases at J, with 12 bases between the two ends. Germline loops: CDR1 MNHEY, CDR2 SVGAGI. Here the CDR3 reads CASQLRGNEQFF. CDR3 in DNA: TGTGCCAGCCAGTTACGGGGAAATGAGCAGTTCTTC.

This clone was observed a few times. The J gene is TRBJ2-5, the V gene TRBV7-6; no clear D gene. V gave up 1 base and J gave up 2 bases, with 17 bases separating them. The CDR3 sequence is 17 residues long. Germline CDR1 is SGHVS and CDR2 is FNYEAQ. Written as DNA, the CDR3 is TGTGCCAGCAGCTTAGTCATTAGAGGCGTGGTGCAAGAGACCCAGTACTTC. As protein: CASSLVIRGVVQETQYF.

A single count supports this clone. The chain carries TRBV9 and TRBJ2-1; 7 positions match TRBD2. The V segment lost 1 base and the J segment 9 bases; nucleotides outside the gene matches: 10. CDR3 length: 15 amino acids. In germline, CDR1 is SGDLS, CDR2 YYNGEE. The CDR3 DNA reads TGTGCCAGCAGCGTACGCGGGGCCGCGGGGGTTGAGCAGTTCTTC. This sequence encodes CASSVRGAAGVEQFF.

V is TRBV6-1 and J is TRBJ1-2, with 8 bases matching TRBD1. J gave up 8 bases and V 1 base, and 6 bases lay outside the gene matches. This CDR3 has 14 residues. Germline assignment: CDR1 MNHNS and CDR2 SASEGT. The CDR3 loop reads CASSEGTGLEGYTF. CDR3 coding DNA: TGTGCCAGCAGTGAAGGGACAGGGTTGGAGGGCTACACCTTC.

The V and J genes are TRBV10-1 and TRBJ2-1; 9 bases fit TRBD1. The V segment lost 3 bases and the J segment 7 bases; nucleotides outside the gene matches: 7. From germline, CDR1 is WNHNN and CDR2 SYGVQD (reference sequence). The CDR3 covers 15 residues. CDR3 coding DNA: TGCGCCAGCAGTGACAACAGGGGGCCCTTGAATGAGCAGTTCTTC. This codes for CASSDNRGPLNEQFF.

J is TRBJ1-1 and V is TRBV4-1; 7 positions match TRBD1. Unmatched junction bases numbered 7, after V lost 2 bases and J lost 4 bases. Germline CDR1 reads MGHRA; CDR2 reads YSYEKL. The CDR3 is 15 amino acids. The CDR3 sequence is CASSQTGVGFTEAFF. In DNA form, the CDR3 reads TGCGCCAGCAGCCAAACAGGGGTGGGGTTCACTGAAGCTTTCTTT.

This CDR3 is CASSYGGGTEIYEQYF. In DNA form, the CDR3 reads TGTGCCAGCAGTTACGGTGGAGGGACTGAAATCTACGAGCAGTACTTC. V usage is TRBV6-5 and J usage is TRBJ2-7, with a tentative D call TRBD2 (6 bases). The CDR3 length is 16 residues. CDR1 is MNHEY and CDR2 is SVGAGI in the germline V gene. The germline V and J ends were trimmed by 2 bases and 3 bases, with 17 bases remaining between them.

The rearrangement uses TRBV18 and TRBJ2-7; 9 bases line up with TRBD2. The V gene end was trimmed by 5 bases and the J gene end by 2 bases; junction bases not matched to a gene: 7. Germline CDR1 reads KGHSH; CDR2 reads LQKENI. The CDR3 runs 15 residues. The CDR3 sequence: CASSTTLAGAYEQYF. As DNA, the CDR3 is TGTGCCAGCTCAACAACCTTAGCGGGAGCCTACGAGCAGTACTTC.

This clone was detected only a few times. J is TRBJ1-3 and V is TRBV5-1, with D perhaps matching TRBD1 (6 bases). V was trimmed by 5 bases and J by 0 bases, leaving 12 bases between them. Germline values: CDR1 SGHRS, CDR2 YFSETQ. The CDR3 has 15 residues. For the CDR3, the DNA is TGCGCCAGCAGGGCAGGGGCCAGCTCTGGAAACACCATATATTTT. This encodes CASRAGASSGNTIYF.

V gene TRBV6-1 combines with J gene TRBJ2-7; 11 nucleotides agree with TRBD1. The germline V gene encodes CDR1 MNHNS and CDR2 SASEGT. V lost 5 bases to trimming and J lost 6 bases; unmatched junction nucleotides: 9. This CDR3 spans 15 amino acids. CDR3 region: CASSSAGTGGGEQYF. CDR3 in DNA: TGTGCCAGCAGTTCCGCCGGGACAGGGGGAGGCGAGCAGTACTTC.

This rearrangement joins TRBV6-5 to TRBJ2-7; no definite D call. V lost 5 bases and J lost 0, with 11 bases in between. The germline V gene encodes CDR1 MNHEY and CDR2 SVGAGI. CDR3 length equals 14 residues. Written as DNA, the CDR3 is TGTGCCAGCAGTCCCCGTCGACTCTCCTACGAGCAGTACTTC. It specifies CASSPRRLSYEQYF.

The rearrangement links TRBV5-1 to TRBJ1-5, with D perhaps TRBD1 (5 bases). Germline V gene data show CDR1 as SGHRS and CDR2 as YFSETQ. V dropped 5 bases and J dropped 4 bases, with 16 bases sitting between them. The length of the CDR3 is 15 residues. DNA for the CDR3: TGCGCCAGCAGGGGAGGGTTGGGGGAAAATCAGCCCCAGCATTTT. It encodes CASRGGLGENQPQHF.

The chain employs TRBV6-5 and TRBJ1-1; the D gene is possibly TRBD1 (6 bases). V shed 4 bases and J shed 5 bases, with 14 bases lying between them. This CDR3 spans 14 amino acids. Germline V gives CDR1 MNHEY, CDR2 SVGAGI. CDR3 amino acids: CASSFLGASTEAFF. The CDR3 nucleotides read TGTGCCAGCAGTTTTCTGGGGGCGAGTACTGAAGCTTTCTTT.

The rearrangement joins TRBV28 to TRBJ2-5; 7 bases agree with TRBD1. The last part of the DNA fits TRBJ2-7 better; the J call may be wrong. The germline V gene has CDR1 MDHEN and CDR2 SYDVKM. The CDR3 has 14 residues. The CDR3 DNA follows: TGTGCCAGCAGTTTTTGGGACAGCTCCTACGAGCAGTACTTC. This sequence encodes CASSFWDSSYEQYF.

The CDR3 loop reads CASSSSGGLTEAFF. CDR3 DNA sequence: TGTGCCAGCAGTTCTTCAGGGGGACTCACTGAAGCTTTCTTT. This chain connects TRBV7-3 to TRBJ1-1, with TRBD1 matching over 7 bases. This CDR3 spans 14 amino acids. Germline-derived CDR1 and CDR2 are SGHTA and FQGTGA. J was trimmed by 4 bases and V by 6 bases; bases with no gene match: 8.